One and the same sample provided the 17 T cell receptor beta chains below, sequenced in a study of graft-versus-host responses after intestinal transplantation. Data came from immunoSEQ multiplex PCR; TCRdb stores just in-frame clones and leaves some out. The sample consists of about 40,000 clones, about 89% of them appearing once. Sample: PBMCs, taken 314 days after intestinal transplant. The receptors were gathered from a human patient who received an intestinal transplant, so some T cells may come from the graft donor.

This clone appeared once. Its ends do not fully match the called genes, so a read error is possible. The CDR3 spells CAGSPTASMNTEAFF. The CDR3 region has the DNA TGTGCCGGCAGCCCGACAGCCAGCATGAACACTGAAGCTTTCTTT. The rearrangement uses TRBV28 and TRBJ1-1, with a tentative D call TRBD1 (5 bases). CDR1 and CDR2 (germline): MDHEN, SYDVKM. This CDR3 is 15 amino acids long.

The chain joins TRBV5-6 to TRBJ2-7, with 11 nucleotides matching TRBD2. The CDR3 loop spans 14 amino acids. Trimming removed 1 base from V and 7 bases from J; junction bases left unmatched: 4. The germline gives CDR1 SGHDT, CDR2 YYEEEE. The CDR3, as DNA: TGTGCCAGCAGCTTGACTAGCGGGAGCGATGAGCAGTACTTC. It codes for CASSLTSGSDEQYF.

The genes are TRBV5-1 and TRBJ2-7, with 7 bases aligning to TRBD2. The CDR3 is 16 amino acids. Germline loops: CDR1 SGHRS, CDR2 YFSETQ. V dropped 4 bases and J dropped 2; count of bases not matched to a gene: 12. The CDR3 DNA sequence: TGCGCCAGCAGCCCGAATCCCGGGAGGAGAACCTACGAGCAGTACTTC. This encodes CASSPNPGRRTYEQYF.

The V and J genes are TRBV10-3 and TRBJ2-3, with D perhaps matching TRBD2 (6 bases). Germline V gene data show CDR1 as ENHRY and CDR2 as SYGVKD. CDR3 size: 16 residues. V lost 4 bases, J lost 0 bases, and 14 bases lay in between. This CDR3 reads CAISAGVALSTDTQYF. The CDR3 DNA is TGTGCCATCAGTGCGGGAGTAGCCTTAAGCACAGATACGCAGTATTTT.

The V gene is TRBV2, the J gene TRBJ2-5; 9 bases are shared with TRBD1. In germline, CDR1 is SNHLY, CDR2 FYNNEI. The J segment lost 2 bases and the V segment lost 5 bases, leaving 3 bases of the junction unmatched. The CDR3 is made up of 14 amino acids. The CDR3 is CASSRDRDQETQYF. CDR3 bases: TGTGCCAGCAGTAGGGACAGGGATCAAGAGACCCAGTACTTC.

The CDR3 DNA is TGCGCCAGCAGCCGCCTTGCGGGGGGAGAACCCTACGAGCAGTACTTC. Its translation: CASSRLAGGEPYEQYF. The genes are TRBV4-1 and TRBJ2-7, with TRBD2 matching 8 bases. Germline values: CDR1 MGHRA, CDR2 YSYEKL. The CDR3 totals 16 residues. V lost 4 bases and J lost 2; bases outside the gene matches: 10.

The chain employs TRBV4-1 and TRBJ1-4; D remains unclear. V gave up 1 base and J gave up 3 bases, with 9 bases separating them. Germline loops: CDR1 MGHRA, CDR2 YSYEKL. CDR3 length: 15 residues. The CDR3 here is CASSQVQTANEKLFF. CDR3 DNA sequence: TGCGCCAGCAGCCAAGTACAAACAGCTAATGAAAAACTGTTTTTT.

The chain employs TRBV4-2 and TRBJ2-7; 14 nucleotides align to TRBD2. The V gene end was trimmed by 3 bases and the J gene end by 2 bases; junction bases not matched to a gene: 9. Germline V gene lookup returns CDR1 LGHNA and CDR2 YNFKEQ. The CDR3 has 18 residues. CDR3 protein: CASSQDMGLAGAAYEQYF. Written as DNA, the CDR3 is TGTGCCAGCAGCCAGGACATGGGACTAGCGGGGGCCGCCTACGAGCAGTACTTC.

The V and J genes are TRBV28 and TRBJ1-5; 8 nucleotides match TRBD1. V shed 1 base, J shed 4 bases, and the junction held 6 bases outside the gene matches. CDR1 is MDHEN, CDR2 SYDVKM, per germline. This CDR3 is built from 16 residues. This CDR3 is CASSLSGGGGNQPQHF. In DNA, the CDR3 is TGTGCCAGCAGTTTATCAGGGGGCGGTGGGAATCAGCCCCAGCATTTT.

This chain links TRBV4-1 with TRBJ1-1; D not certain. This CDR3 spans 14 amino acids. With 1 base removed from V and 3 bases from J, the gap between germline ends came to 9 bases. CDR1 and CDR2 (germline): MGHRA, YSYEKL. The DNA of the CDR3 is TGCGCCAGCAGCCAAGTGGGTTACGACACTGAAGCTTTCTTT. It encodes CASSQVGYDTEAFF.

V and J are TRBV28 and TRBJ2-3; 8 bases match TRBD2. Germline V gene sequence: CDR1 MDHEN, CDR2 SYDVKM. The V gene end was trimmed by 3 bases and the J gene end by 4 bases; junction bases not matched to a gene: 9. The CDR3 length is 16 residues. The CDR3 bases are TGTGCCAGCAGTTTTCGTGGACTAGCAGACGCAGATACGCAGTATTTT. Translating gives CASSFRGLADADTQYF.

This chain joins TRBV6-1 and TRBJ1-4; perhaps TRBD1 as D (5 bases). V was cut by 3 bases and J by 0 bases, with 8 bases left in between. Germline CDR1 and CDR2: MNHNS and SASEGT. The CDR3 sequence is 15 residues long. The CDR3 protein is CASSDPRATNEKLFF. The CDR3 DNA sequence: TGTGCCAGCAGTGACCCCAGGGCAACTAATGAAAAACTGTTTTTT.

The chain employs TRBV6-1 and TRBJ1-2; D unresolved. In germline, CDR1 is MNHNS, CDR2 SASEGT. Trimming removed 3 bases from V and 13 bases from J, with 12 bases in between. This CDR3 has 11 amino acids. CDR3 nucleotide sequence: TGTGCCAGCAGTGAGGGGTTGAGTGGCACCTTC. It translates to CASSEGLSGTF.

This clone appeared a single time. V usage is TRBV20-1 and J usage is TRBJ2-1; no definite D call. This CDR3 is built from 11 residues. Trimming stripped 5 bases from V and 3 bases from J, with 5 bases between. The germline gives CDR1 DFQATT, CDR2 SNEGSKA (reference sequence). As DNA, the CDR3 is TGCAGTGCTCCCCTCTACAATGAGCAGTTCTTC. Translated, it gives CSAPLYNEQFF.

This clone was found once. CDR3: CSVERPDRTGELFF. In nucleotides, the CDR3 is TGCAGCGTTGAAAGGCCCGACAGGACCGGGGAGCTGTTTTTT. The chain is built from TRBV29-1 and TRBJ2-2; the D gene is possibly TRBD1 (6 bases). This CDR3 is built from 14 residues. Looked up from germline, CDR1 is SQVTM and CDR2 is ANQGSEA. The V gene lost 2 bases and the J gene lost 5 bases, with 12 bases spanning the gap.

CDR3 sequence reads: CASRGPGNTIYF. The CDR3, as DNA: TGTGCCAGCAGAGGTCCTGGAAACACCATATATTTT. The V call is TRBV6-5, the J call TRBJ1-3, with D unclear. CDR1 and CDR2 from the germline V gene are MNHEY and SVGAGI. V was clipped by 6 bases and J by 2 bases, with 5 bases between them. CDR3 length: 12 residues.

The V call is TRBV28, the J call TRBJ2-1; D perhaps matches TRBD2 (6 bases). The CDR3 covers 18 residues. The V and J ends lost 5 bases and 0 bases respectively, with 20 bases between them. Germline V CDR1 and CDR2: MDHEN, SYDVKM. CDR3 region: CASSRTWDFFSSYNEQFF. In nucleotides, the CDR3 is TGTGCCAGCAGTCGAACTTGGGACTTTTTTAGCTCCTACAATGAGCAGTTCTTC.